The next 27 T cell receptor beta chains were all read from a single sample in a study of Tregs in tolerant kidney transplant recipients. The table came from immunoSEQ multiplex PCR; TCRdb's copy has only in-frame clones and leaves some out. The table records tens of thousands of clones, around 90% of them present only once. Source material: CD8+ T cells from blood. These receptors were collected from a human donor in good health.

J is TRBJ1-4 and V is TRBV7-8, with D unresolved. Germline lookup yields CDR1 SGHVS and CDR2 FQNEAQ. V lost 5 bases and J 6 bases, leaving 7 bases between the germline ends. The length of the CDR3 is 12 residues. The CDR3 region has the DNA TGTGCCAGCAGCCCCGACGATGAAAAACTGTTTTTT. It specifies CASSPDDEKLFF.

V usage is TRBV18 and J usage is TRBJ2-5, with a tentative D call TRBD2 (6 bases). Trimming removed 2 bases from V and 4 bases from J, with 14 bases in between. There are 15 residues in the CDR3. Germline lookup yields CDR1 KGHSH and CDR2 LQKENI. The CDR3 sequence: CASSPSPQGGETQYF. The CDR3 nucleotides read TGTGCCAGCTCACCATCCCCGCAGGGAGGAGAGACCCAGTACTTC.

J is TRBJ2-7 and V is TRBV4-2; 12 bases map to TRBD2. V was pared by 4 bases and J by 3 bases, with 7 bases of the junction left unmatched. The V gene's germline CDR1 is LGHNA and CDR2 YNFKEQ. The CDR3 loop spans 16 amino acids. The CDR3 loop is CASSRVTSGRFYEQYF. The CDR3 DNA reads TGTGCCAGCAGCCGGGTGACTAGCGGGAGATTCTACGAGCAGTACTTC.

The rearrangement uses TRBV29-1 and TRBJ1-1, with 8 nucleotides matching TRBD1. J gave up 2 bases and V 7 bases, and 6 bases lay outside the gene matches. Germline CDR1 is SQVTM and CDR2 is ANQGSEA. The CDR3 is made up of 13 amino acids. The CDR3 nucleotides are TGCAGCGCTACGACAGGGGCAAACACTGAAGCTTTCTTT. This translates into CSATTGANTEAFF. Full variable domain (outside the CDR3, taken from reference TRBV29-1 and TRBJ1-1): SAVISQKPSRDICQRGTSLTIQCQVDSQVTMMFWYRQQPGQSLTLIATANQGSEATYESGFVIDKFPISRPNLTFSTLTVSNMSPEDSSIYLCSATTGANTEAFFGQGTRLTVV.

The chain links TRBV4-1 to TRBJ1-2; 7 bases are a match to TRBD1. The CDR3 has 14 residues. The germline V gene has CDR1 MGHRA and CDR2 YSYEKL. V gave up 6 bases and J gave up 3 bases; unmatched junction bases: 7. DNA for the CDR3: TGCGCCAGCAGTCCGACAGGGTGGGACTATGGCTACACCTTC. It encodes CASSPTGWDYGYTF.

This clone has only one observation. This sequence joins TRBV11-3 and TRBJ2-1; unclear D gene. The V end lost 7 bases, the J end lost 8 bases, and 6 bases lay between the germline ends. The V gene's germline CDR1 is SGHNT and CDR2 YENEEA. This CDR3 is 10 amino acids long. The CDR3 nucleotides are TGTGCCAGCATAGGCGATGAGCAGTTCTTC. The encoded protein is CASIGDEQFF. Full variable domain (rest looked up from reference TRBV11-3 and TRBJ2-1): EAGVVQSPRYKIIEKKQPVAFWCNPISGHNTLYWYLQNLGQGPELLIRYENEEAVDDSQLPKDRFSAERLKGVDSTLKIQPAELGDSAVYLCASIGDEQFFGPGTRLTVL.

The CDR3 here is CASSGDGLSNQPQHF. The CDR3 coding sequence is TGTGCCAGCAGCGGGGACGGATTAAGCAATCAGCCCCAGCATTTT. V and J are TRBV4-2 and TRBJ1-5, with a possible D match to TRBD1 (5 bases). Trimming cost V 5 bases and J 1 base, with 12 bases left between them. The CDR3 runs to 15 residues. Germline V gene sequence: CDR1 LGHNA, CDR2 YNFKEQ.

The V gene is TRBV15, the J gene TRBJ1-2; TRBD1 agrees at 7 bases. The length of the CDR3 is 15 residues. Losses at the gene ends were 0 bases for V and 4 bases for J; bases not matched to a gene: 5. Germline CDR1 LNHNV, CDR2 YYDKDF (reference sequence). The CDR3 sequence is CATSRDRGGFYGYTF. The CDR3 bases are TGTGCCACCAGCAGAGATCGAGGGGGCTTCTATGGCTACACCTTC.

This chain joins TRBV19 and TRBJ2-1; 11 bases are shared with TRBD2. J was trimmed by 8 bases and V by 10 bases; bases with no gene match: 10. This CDR3 region has 14 residues. Per the germline V gene, CDR1 is LNHDA and CDR2 is SQIVND (reference sequence). Here the CDR3 DNA reads TGTGCCACCACTAGCGGGGGATTTGTCGATGAGCAGTTCTTC. Its translation: CATTSGGFVDEQFF. Full variable domain (rest looked up from reference TRBV19 and TRBJ2-1): DGGITQSPKYLFRKEGQNVTLSCEQNLNHDAMYWYRQDPGQGLRLIYYSQIVNDFQKGDIAEGYSVSREKKESFPLTVTSAQKNPTAFYLCATTSGGFVDEQFFGPGTRLTVL.

The chain carries TRBV2 and TRBJ1-2; D uncertain. V lost 4 bases, J lost 5 bases, and 17 bases lay in between. This CDR3 has 15 amino acids. CDR1 is SNHLY, CDR2 FYNNEI, per germline. Here the CDR3 reads CASSAAEAKVYGYTF. The CDR3, as DNA: TGTGCCAGCAGTGCGGCCGAGGCTAAGGTTTATGGCTACACCTTC.

Concerning this clone itself: The junction does not match germline at one end; this may be a read error. V is TRBV6-1 and J is TRBJ2-1; 7 nucleotides line up with TRBD2. CDR3 size: 16 residues. Germline V gene lookup returns CDR1 MNHNS and CDR2 SASEGT. In DNA, the CDR3 is TGTGCCATCAGTGAGTTCCGAGCGGGAAAATACAATGAGCAGTTCTTC. Residues: CAISEFRAGKYNEQFF.

The V gene is TRBV9, the J gene TRBJ2-1, with TRBD2 as a possible D gene (6 bases). V gave up 7 bases and J gave up 8 bases, with 25 bases separating them. The CDR3 spans 16 residues. Germline V gives CDR1 SGDLS, CDR2 YYNGEE. CDR3 coding DNA: TGTGCCAGCTCCCTAGTGGAGGGACTGTCTCAACATGAGCAGTTCTTC. Protein product: CASSLVEGLSQHEQFF.

The genes are TRBV7-9 and TRBJ2-5; no reliable D call. The CDR3 covers 16 residues. Per germline, CDR1 SEHNR and CDR2 FQNEAQ (reference sequence). Trimming stripped 5 bases from V and 2 bases from J, with 18 bases between. The CDR3 nucleotides read TGTGCCAGCAGCAACCCCTACATGGCAGTACAAGAGACCCAGTACTTC. This sequence encodes CASSNPYMAVQETQYF.

V and J are TRBV30 and TRBJ2-7; D unresolved. CDR3 length equals 14 residues. Germline V gives CDR1 GTSNPN, CDR2 SVGIG (reference sequence). Trimming removed 1 base from V and 3 bases from J, with 13 bases in between. The CDR3 loop is CAWSDSNYFYEQYF. The CDR3 DNA sequence: TGTGCCTGGAGTGATAGTAACTATTTCTACGAGCAGTACTTC.

The genes are TRBV28 and TRBJ2-5; TRBD2 might be the D (6 bases). Germline assignment: CDR1 MDHEN and CDR2 SYDVKM. The germline V and J ends were trimmed by 5 bases and 5 bases, with 21 bases remaining between them. The CDR3 runs to 16 residues. CDR3 residues: CASSPRDWTQYETQYF. The CDR3 DNA is TGTGCCAGCAGTCCACGGGACTGGACCCAGTACGAGACCCAGTACTTC.

This chain uses TRBV29-1 with TRBJ2-3, with 10 bases fitting TRBD2. The CDR3 has 14 amino acids. Looked up from germline, CDR1 is SQVTM and CDR2 is ANQGSEA. J gave up 2 bases and V 4 bases, and 3 bases lay outside the gene matches. The CDR3 sequence is CSVGAGGATDTQYF. The DNA of the CDR3 is TGCAGCGTTGGAGCGGGGGGGGCCACAGATACGCAGTATTTT.

This chain joins TRBV27 and TRBJ2-1; 9 positions agree with TRBD1. Germline values: CDR1 MNHEY, CDR2 SMNVEV (reference sequence). This CDR3 has 15 amino acids. After removal of 7 bases from V and 14 bases from J, the junction contained 18 bases not matched to a gene. The DNA for the CDR3 is TGTGCCAGCAACTCTATTGGGACAGGGTTTTATGCTAAGTTCTTC. It codes for CASNSIGTGFYAKFF.

J is TRBJ2-7 and V is TRBV2; no firm D call. Trimming shortened V by 7 bases and J by 2 bases, and 6 bases separated the two germline ends. CDR3 length: 11 residues. Germline V lookup: CDR1 SNHLY, CDR2 FYNNEI. The CDR3 DNA follows: TGTGCCAGCATTTACCCCTACGAGCAGTACTTC. It yields the protein CASIYPYEQYF.

This sequence joins TRBV15 and TRBJ2-3, with D hard to call. V lost 7 bases and J lost 3, with 11 bases in between. The germline gives CDR1 LNHNV, CDR2 YYDKDF (reference sequence). The CDR3 has 13 residues. The CDR3 DNA is TGTGCCACCAACACGGCCCGGACAGATACGCAGTATTTT. Amino acids: CATNTARTDTQYF.

This chain connects TRBV15 to TRBJ2-7, with D uncertain. Looked up from germline, CDR1 is LNHNV and CDR2 is YYDKDF (reference sequence). The V gene lost 3 bases and the J gene lost 0 bases, with 12 bases spanning the gap. This CDR3 has 15 residues. CDR3 bases: TGTGCCACCAGCAGTGGTTACTTGAGCTCCTACGAGCAGTACTTC. Translating gives CATSSGYLSSYEQYF.

The chain joins TRBV19 to TRBJ2-1; D uncertain. Germline V gives CDR1 LNHDA, CDR2 SQIVND (reference sequence). This CDR3 has 13 amino acids. V lost 7 bases, J lost 4 bases, and 11 bases lay in between. The CDR3 here is CASTPPGYNEQFF. The CDR3 DNA reads TGTGCCAGTACCCCCCCCGGGTACAATGAGCAGTTCTTC.

The chain is built from TRBV9 and TRBJ2-2; D perhaps matches TRBD2 (7 bases). V lost 4 bases to trimming and J lost 2 bases, with 15 bases between them. The CDR3 totals 16 residues. Germline lookup yields CDR1 SGDLS and CDR2 YYNGEE. CDR3 nucleotide sequence: TGTGCCAGCAGCCCCCGGGGAGGGGGAAACACCGGGGAGCTGTTTTTT. Protein sequence: CASSPRGGGNTGELFF.

This chain links TRBV4-1 with TRBJ2-5; the D gene could be TRBD1 or TRBD2 (5 bases each). This CDR3 spans 14 amino acids. Germline CDR1 MGHRA, CDR2 YSYEKL. V lost 2 bases and J 1 base, leaving 8 bases between the germline ends. The chain's CDR3 is CASSQFGTQETQYF. The CDR3 DNA reads TGCGCCAGCAGCCAATTCGGGACCCAAGAGACCCAGTACTTC.

The genes are TRBV7-2 and TRBJ2-3, with 7 bases fitting TRBD1. The CDR3 is made up of 16 amino acids. Germline assignment: CDR1 SGHTA and CDR2 FQGNSA. Trimming removed 3 bases from V and 2 bases from J; junction bases left unmatched: 8. CDR3 bases: TGTGCCAGCAGCTTGACAGGGCAGGAGAACACAGATACGCAGTATTTT. Amino acids: CASSLTGQENTDTQYF.

The chain is built from TRBV10-3 and TRBJ2-5; the match to TRBD1 covers 12 bases. Germline-derived CDR1 and CDR2 are ENHRY and SYGVKD. V lost 3 bases and J lost 4; bases outside the gene matches: 18. The CDR3 has 20 amino acids. CDR3 sequence reads: CAISDLGQGASGPWSETQYF. CDR3 DNA: TGTGCCATCAGTGATTTGGGACAGGGGGCGAGTGGCCCCTGGTCAGAGACCCAGTACTTC.

The chain uses TRBV29-1 and TRBJ1-2; the match to TRBD1 covers 8 bases. Per germline, CDR1 SQVTM and CDR2 ANQGSEA. The CDR3 is made up of 13 amino acids. Trimming took 7 bases from V and 4 from J; bases not matched to a gene: 8. CDR3: CSADRGQGYGYTF. For the CDR3, the DNA is TGCAGCGCCGACAGGGGTCAAGGCTATGGCTACACCTTC.

V gene TRBV19 combines with J gene TRBJ2-7, with TRBD2 matching over 9 bases. CDR3 length equals 19 residues. Germline values: CDR1 LNHDA, CDR2 SQIVND (reference sequence). Germline trimming cut 2 bases from V and 5 bases from J; bases unmatched to any gene: 19. The CDR3 coding sequence is TGTGCCAGTAGTATATCAGGGACTCAGCTTTATAGCGGGAGACACGAGCAGTACTTC. It yields the protein CASSISGTQLYSGRHEQYF.